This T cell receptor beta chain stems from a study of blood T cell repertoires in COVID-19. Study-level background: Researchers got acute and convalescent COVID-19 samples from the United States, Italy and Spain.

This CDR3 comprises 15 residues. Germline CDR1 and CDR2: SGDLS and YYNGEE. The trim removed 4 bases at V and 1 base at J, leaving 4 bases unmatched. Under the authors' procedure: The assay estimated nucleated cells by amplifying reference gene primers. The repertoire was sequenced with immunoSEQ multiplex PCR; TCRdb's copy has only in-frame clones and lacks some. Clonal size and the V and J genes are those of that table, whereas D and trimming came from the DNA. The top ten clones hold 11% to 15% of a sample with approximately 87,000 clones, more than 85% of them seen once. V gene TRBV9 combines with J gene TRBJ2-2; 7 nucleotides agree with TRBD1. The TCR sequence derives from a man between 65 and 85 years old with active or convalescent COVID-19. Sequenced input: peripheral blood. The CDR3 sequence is CASSPRQGNTGELFF. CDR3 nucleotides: TGTGCCAGCAGCCCCCGACAGGGGAACACCGGGGAGCTGTTTTTT.